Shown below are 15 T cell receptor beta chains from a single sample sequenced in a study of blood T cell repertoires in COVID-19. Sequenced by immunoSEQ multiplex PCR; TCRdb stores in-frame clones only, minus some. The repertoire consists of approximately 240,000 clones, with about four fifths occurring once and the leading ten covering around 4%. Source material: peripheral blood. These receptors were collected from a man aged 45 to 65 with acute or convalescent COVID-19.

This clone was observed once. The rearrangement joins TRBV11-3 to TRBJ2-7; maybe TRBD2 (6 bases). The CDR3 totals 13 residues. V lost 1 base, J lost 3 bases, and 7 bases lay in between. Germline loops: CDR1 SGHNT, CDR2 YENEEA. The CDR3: CASSLGTIYEQYF. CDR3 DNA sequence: TGTGCCAGCAGCTTAGGGACTATCTACGAGCAGTACTTC. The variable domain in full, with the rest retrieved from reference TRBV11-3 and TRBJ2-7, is EAGVVQSPRYKIIEKKQPVAFWCNPISGHNTLYWYLQNLGQGPELLIRYENEEAVDDSQLPKDRFSAERLKGVDSTLKIQPAELGDSAVYLCASSLGTIYEQYFGPGTRLTVT.

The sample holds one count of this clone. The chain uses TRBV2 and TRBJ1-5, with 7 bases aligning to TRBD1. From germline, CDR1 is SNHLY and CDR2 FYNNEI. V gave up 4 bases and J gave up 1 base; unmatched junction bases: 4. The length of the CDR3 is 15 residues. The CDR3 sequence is CASSGQGLSNQPQHF. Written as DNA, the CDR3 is TGTGCCAGCAGTGGACAGGGATTGAGCAATCAGCCCCAGCATTTT.

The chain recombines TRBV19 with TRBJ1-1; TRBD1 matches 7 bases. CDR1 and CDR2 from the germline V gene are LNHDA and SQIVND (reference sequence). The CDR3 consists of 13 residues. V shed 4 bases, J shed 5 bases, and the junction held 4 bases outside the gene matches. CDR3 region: CASSNRGGTEAFF. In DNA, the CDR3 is TGTGCCAGTAGTAACAGGGGTGGGACTGAAGCTTTCTTT.

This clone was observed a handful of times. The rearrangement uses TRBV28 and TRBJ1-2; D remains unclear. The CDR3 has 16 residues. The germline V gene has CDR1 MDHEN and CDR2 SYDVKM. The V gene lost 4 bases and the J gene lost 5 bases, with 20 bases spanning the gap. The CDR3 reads CASSSLTASRGYGYTF. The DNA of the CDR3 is TGTGCCAGCAGTTCCCTGACCGCATCTCGGGGATATGGCTACACCTTC.

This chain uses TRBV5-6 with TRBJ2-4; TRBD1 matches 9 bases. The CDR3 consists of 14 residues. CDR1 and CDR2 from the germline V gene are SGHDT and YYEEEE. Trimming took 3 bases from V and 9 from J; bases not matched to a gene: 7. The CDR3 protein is CASSSGQGLSIQYF. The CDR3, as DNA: TGTGCCAGCAGCTCGGGACAGGGTCTGAGCATTCAGTACTTC. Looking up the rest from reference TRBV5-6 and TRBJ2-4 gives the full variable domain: DAGVTQSPTHLIKTRGQQVTLRCSPKSGHDTVSWYQQALGQGPQFIFQYYEEEERQRGNFPDRFSGHQFPNYSSELNVNALLLGDSALYLCASSSGQGLSIQYFGAGTRLSVL.

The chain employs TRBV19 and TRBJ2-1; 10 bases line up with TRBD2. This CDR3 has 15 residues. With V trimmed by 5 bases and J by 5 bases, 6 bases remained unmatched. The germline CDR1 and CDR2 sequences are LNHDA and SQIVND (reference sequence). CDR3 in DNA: TGTGCCAGTAGTCCACAGCGGGGGGGGGACAATGAGCAGTTCTTC. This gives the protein CASSPQRGGDNEQFF.

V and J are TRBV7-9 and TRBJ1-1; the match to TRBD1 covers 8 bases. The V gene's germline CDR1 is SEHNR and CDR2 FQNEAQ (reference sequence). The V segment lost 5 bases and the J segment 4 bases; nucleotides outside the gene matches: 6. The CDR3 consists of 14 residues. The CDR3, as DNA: TGTGCCAGCAGCCCAGGGGGCAGTAGCACTGAAGCTTTCTTT. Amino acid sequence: CASSPGGSSTEAFF.

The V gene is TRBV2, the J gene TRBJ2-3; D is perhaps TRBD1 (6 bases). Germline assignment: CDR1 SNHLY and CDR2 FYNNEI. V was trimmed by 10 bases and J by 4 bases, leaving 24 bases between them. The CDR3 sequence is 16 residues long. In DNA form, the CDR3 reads TGTGCCATACGGGACAAAGGAAGAACTATAGCAGATACGCAGTATTTT. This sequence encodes CAIRDKGRTIADTQYF. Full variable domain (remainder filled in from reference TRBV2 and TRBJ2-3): EPEVTQTPSHQVTQMGQEVILRCVPISNHLYFYWYRQILGQKVEFLVSFYNNEISEKSEIFDDQFSVERPDGSNFTLKIRSTKLEDSAMYFCAIRDKGRTIADTQYFGPGTRLTVL.

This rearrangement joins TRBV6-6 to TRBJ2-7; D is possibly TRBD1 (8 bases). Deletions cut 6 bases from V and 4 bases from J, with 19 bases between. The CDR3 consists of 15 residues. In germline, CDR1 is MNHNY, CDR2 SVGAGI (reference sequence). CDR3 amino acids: CASSHGGTGVYEQYF. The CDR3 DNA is TGTGCCAGCAGCCACGGGGGGACAGGAGTATACGAGCAGTACTTC.

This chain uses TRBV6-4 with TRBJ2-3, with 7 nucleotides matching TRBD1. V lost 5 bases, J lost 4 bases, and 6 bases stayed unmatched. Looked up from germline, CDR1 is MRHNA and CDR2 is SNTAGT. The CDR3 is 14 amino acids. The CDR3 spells CASSQGQAADTQYF. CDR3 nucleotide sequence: TGTGCCAGCAGTCAAGGACAGGCGGCAGATACGCAGTATTTT.

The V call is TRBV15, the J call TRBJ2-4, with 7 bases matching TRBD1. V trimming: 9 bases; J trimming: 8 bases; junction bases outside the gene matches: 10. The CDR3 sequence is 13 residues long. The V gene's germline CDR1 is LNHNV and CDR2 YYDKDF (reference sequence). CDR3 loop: CATTTGARDIQYF. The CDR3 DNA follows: TGTGCCACGACTACAGGGGCGAGGGACATTCAGTACTTC.

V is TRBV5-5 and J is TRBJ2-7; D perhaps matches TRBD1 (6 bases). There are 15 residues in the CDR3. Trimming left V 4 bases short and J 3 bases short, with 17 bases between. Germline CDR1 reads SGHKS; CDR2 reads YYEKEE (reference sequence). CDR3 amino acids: CASSLNRDTIYEQYF. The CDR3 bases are TGTGCCAGCAGCCTTAACCGGGACACTATCTACGAGCAGTACTTC.

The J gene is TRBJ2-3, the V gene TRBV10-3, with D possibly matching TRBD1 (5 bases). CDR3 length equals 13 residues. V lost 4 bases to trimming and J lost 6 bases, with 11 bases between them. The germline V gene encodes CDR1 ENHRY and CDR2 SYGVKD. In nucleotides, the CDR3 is TGTGCCATCAGTGGAACCGACAGTGATACGCAGTATTTT. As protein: CAISGTDSDTQYF.

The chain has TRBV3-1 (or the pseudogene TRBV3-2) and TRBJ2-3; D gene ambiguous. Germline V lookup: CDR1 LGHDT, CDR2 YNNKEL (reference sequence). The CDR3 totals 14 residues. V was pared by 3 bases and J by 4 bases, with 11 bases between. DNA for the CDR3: TGTGCCAGCAGCCACCCCCCTCCGGCAGATACGCAGTATTTT. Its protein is CASSHPPPADTQYF.

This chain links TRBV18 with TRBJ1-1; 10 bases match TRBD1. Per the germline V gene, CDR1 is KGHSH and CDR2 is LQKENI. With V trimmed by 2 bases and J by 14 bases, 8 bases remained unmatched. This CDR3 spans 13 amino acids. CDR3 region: CASSPTTGTGDFF. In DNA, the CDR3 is TGTGCCAGCTCACCAACCACCGGGACAGGGGACTTCTTT.